The source of this TCR beta chain is a study of PD-L1 blockade in urothelial cancer. TCRdb's table, derived via immunoSEQ multiplex PCR, lists solely in-frame clones and lacks some. The top ten clones hold about 2.4% of a sample with 120,000 or so clones, more than 75% of them seen once. This clone was seen a handful of times. V dropped 4 bases and J dropped 7 bases, with 8 bases sitting between them. This CDR3 spans 13 amino acids. Germline values: CDR1 KGHSH, CDR2 LQKENI. As for time point: peripheral blood 6 weeks after treatment start. Sample: PBMCs, taken around atezolizumab (anti-PD-L1) treatment. This TCR was sampled from a man aged 45-65 years with urothelial cancer. The chain recombines TRBV18 with TRBJ1-6, with unresolved D. The CDR3 here is CASSRTENSPLHF. As DNA, the CDR3 is TGTGCCAGCTCACGCACAGAAAATTCACCCCTCCACTTT.